Listed below are T cell receptor beta chains from one sample, sequenced in a study of shared clonotypes between healthy human individuals. The assay was immunoSEQ multiplex PCR, and TCRdb's table has in-frame clones only and misses some. The data hold 800,000 to 1,200,000 clones, with around three quarters observed a single time. Sequencing was done on a sample of memory CD4+ T cells from PBMCs. Receptor source: a young man in good health. Some clones in this sample may be carry-over from other donors' samples. CDR3s include the opening cysteine and the closing phenylalanine or tryptophan. Fields, in order: V gene, J gene, D gene, clone size, CDR3 protein, CDR3 DNA. A D gene is named only where the DNA matches it firmly. A row's size may be missing; if present it is once, few, many or a size class.

v_gene: TRBV6-6
j_gene: TRBJ2-7
d_gene: -
abundance: -
CDR3aa: CASSIRDTSYEQYF
CDR3nt: TGTGCCAGCAGTATCCGGGACACCTCCTACGAGCAGTACTTC

v_gene: TRBV18
j_gene: TRBJ2-1
d_gene: -
abundance: once
CDR3aa: CASSREPGYNEQFF
CDR3nt: TGTGCCAGCTCCCGCGAACCGGGCTACAATGAGCAGTTCTTC

v_gene: TRBV11-2
j_gene: TRBJ1-1
d_gene: TRBD1
abundance: -
CDR3aa: CASSPRRTGGYTEAFF
CDR3nt: TGTGCCAGCAGCCCCCGAAGGACAGGGGGCTATACTGAAGCTTTCTTT

v_gene: TRBV18
j_gene: TRBJ1-1
d_gene: -
abundance: -
CDR3aa: CASSPQGTEAFF
CDR3nt: TGTGCCAGCTCACCTCAAGGCACTGAAGCTTTCTTT

v_gene: TRBV5-4
j_gene: TRBJ2-1
d_gene: TRBD1
abundance: -
CDR3aa: CASSLGGQGTYNEQFF
CDR3nt: TGTGCCAGCAGCTTGGGAGGACAGGGGACCTACAATGAGCAGTTCTTC

v_gene: TRBV19
j_gene: TRBJ2-7
d_gene: -
abundance: few
CDR3aa: CASSIAVQTYEQYF
CDR3nt: TGTGCCAGTAGTATAGCGGTCCAGACCTACGAGCAGTACTTC

v_gene: TRBV4-1
j_gene: TRBJ1-3
d_gene: -
abundance: once
CDR3aa: CASSQGRVAGNTIYF
CDR3nt: TGCGCCAGCAGCCAGGGTAGGGTCGCGGGAAACACCATATATTTT

v_gene: TRBV6-5
j_gene: TRBJ2-3
d_gene: -
abundance: -
CDR3aa: CASSERGGTDTQYF
CDR3nt: TGTGCCAGCAGCGAAAGGGGGGGGACAGATACGCAGTATTTT

v_gene: TRBV19
j_gene: TRBJ1-1
d_gene: -
abundance: once
CDR3aa: CASSPWDWARGNTEAFF
CDR3nt: TGTGCCAGTAGTCCGTGGGACTGGGCTAGGGGGAACACTGAAGCTTTCTTT

v_gene: TRBV19
j_gene: TRBJ2-7
d_gene: -
abundance: -
CDR3aa: CASSIPGLYEQYF
CDR3nt: TGTGCCAGTAGTATCCCCGGGCTCTACGAGCAGTACTTC

v_gene: TRBV10-3
j_gene: TRBJ2-1
d_gene: -
abundance: once
CDR3aa: CAISGAGTAYNEQFF
CDR3nt: TGTGCCATCAGTGGGGCGGGAACGGCCTACAATGAGCAGTTCTTC

v_gene: TRBV5-1
j_gene: TRBJ2-5
d_gene: TRBD2
abundance: -
CDR3aa: CASSLEGGRGETQYF
CDR3nt: TGCGCCAGCAGCTTGGAGGGCGGGAGAGGGGAGACCCAGTACTTC

v_gene: TRBV29-1
j_gene: TRBJ2-7
d_gene: -
abundance: -
CDR3aa: CSVASRGYEQYF
CDR3nt: TGCAGCGTTGCCTCCAGGGGATACGAGCAGTACTTC

v_gene: TRBV5-1
j_gene: TRBJ2-7
d_gene: -
abundance: -
CDR3aa: CASSSSQPGHGEQYF
CDR3nt: TGCGCCAGCAGCTCGAGCCAGCCGGGGCACGGCGAGCAGTACTTC

v_gene: TRBV5-6
j_gene: TRBJ2-7
d_gene: TRBD1
abundance: -
CDR3aa: CASSSSTGVASEQYF
CDR3nt: TGTGCCAGCAGCTCCTCCACAGGGGTGGCAAGCGAGCAGTACTTC

v_gene: TRBV19
j_gene: TRBJ2-3
d_gene: TRBD2
abundance: -
CDR3aa: CASSTRWASGRAADTQYF
CDR3nt: TGTGCCAGTAGTACCCGTTGGGCTAGCGGGAGGGCAGCAGATACGCAGTATTTT

v_gene: TRBV11-2
j_gene: TRBJ2-1
d_gene: -
abundance: -
CDR3aa: CASSLDRYNEQFF
CDR3nt: TGTGCCAGCAGCTTAGACAGATACAATGAGCAGTTCTTC

v_gene: TRBV5-1
j_gene: TRBJ2-5
d_gene: -
abundance: -
CDR3aa: CASSLVSVPQETQYF
CDR3nt: TGCGCCAGCAGCTTGGTATCGGTCCCCCAAGAGACCCAGTACTTC

v_gene: TRBV28
j_gene: TRBJ2-7
d_gene: -
abundance: -
CDR3aa: CASRTTDRDEQYF
CDR3nt: TGTGCCAGCAGGACGACGGACCGGGACGAGCAGTACTTC

v_gene: TRBV5-1
j_gene: TRBJ2-7
d_gene: -
abundance: -
CDR3aa: CASGSGDFTYEQYF
CDR3nt: TGCGCCAGCGGTTCGGGGGATTTTACCTACGAGCAGTACTTC

v_gene: TRBV2
j_gene: TRBJ1-2
d_gene: -
abundance: -
CDR3aa: CASSVGGYGYTF
CDR3nt: TGTGCCAGCAGTGTGGGGGGCTATGGCTACACCTTC

v_gene: TRBV6-1
j_gene: TRBJ1-5
d_gene: TRBD1
abundance: -
CDR3aa: CASRDDRDNQPQHF
CDR3nt: TGTGCCAGCAGGGATGACAGGGACAATCAGCCCCAGCATTTT